This is a list of T cell receptor beta chains from one sample in a study of cytomegalovirus exposure and HLA in healthy donors. TCRdb's table, derived via immunoSEQ multiplex PCR, lists solely in-frame clones and lacks some. The table includes 150,000 to 200,000 clones, approximately 80% detected once. Specimen: PBMCs. The receptors derive from a man between 60 and 75 years old in good health and CMV-seronegative. Both conserved end residues are part of each CDR3. A D gene is named only where the DNA matches it firmly. Clone size is shown for a subset of rows, as once, few, many or a class of expanded clone.

D gene	clone size	V gene	J gene	CDR3 protein	CDR3 DNA
.	.	TRBV6-5	TRBJ1-1	CASSYSENTEAFF	TGTGCCAGCAGTTACAGCGAAAACACTGAAGCTTTCTTT
TRBD1	.	TRBV29-1	TRBJ2-3	CSALGQGQDTQYF	TGCAGCGCGTTGGGACAGGGTCAAGATACGCAGTATTTT
TRBD1	.	TRBV19	TRBJ2-7	CASSMRQGAIEQYF	TGTGCCAGTAGTATGAGGCAGGGGGCAATCGAGCAGTACTTC
.	.	TRBV10-3	TRBJ2-3	CAISDPGVAGTDTQYF	TGTGCCATCAGTGACCCCGGGGTAGCGGGCACAGATACGCAGTATTTT
.	once	TRBV7-9	TRBJ2-2	CASLPDGGRYTGELFF	TGTGCCAGCCTTCCCGACGGGGGGCGGTACACCGGGGAGCTGTTTTTT
TRBD1	once	TRBV18	TRBJ1-4	CASRQGVIEKLFF	TGTGCCAGTCGACAGGGGGTAATTGAAAAACTGTTTTTT
.	.	TRBV27	TRBJ2-5	CASSPSGAGAQYF	TGTGCCAGCAGTCCGTCGGGAGCCGGGGCCCAGTACTTC
.	.	TRBV6-5	TRBJ2-2	CASSYLFMQGTGELFF	TGTGCCAGCAGTTACTTGTTTATGCAGGGCACCGGGGAGCTGTTTTTT
TRBD1	.	TRBV5-4	TRBJ2-7	CASSYTGGYEQYF	TGTGCCAGCAGTTATACAGGGGGCTACGAGCAGTACTTC
.	.	TRBV7-8	TRBJ1-1	CASSLARGPTNTEAFF	TGTGCCAGCAGCTTAGCCAGGGGACCTACGAACACTGAAGCTTTCTTT
TRBD2	.	TRBV7-9	TRBJ2-5	CASNSFRGLAGGPLETQYF	TGTGCCAGCAACTCATTTCGGGGACTAGCGGGAGGGCCTCTAGAGACCCAGTACTTC
TRBD1	.	TRBV9	TRBJ2-5	CASSVRTGGETQYF	TGTGCCAGCAGCGTACGGACAGGAGGAGAGACCCAGTACTTC
TRBD1	.	TRBV9	TRBJ1-1	CASSPRQGLSEAFF	TGTGCCAGCAGCCCCCGACAGGGGCTCTCTGAAGCTTTCTTT
TRBD2	.	TRBV5-6	TRBJ2-1	CASSLVASGIGYNEQFF	TGTGCCAGCAGCTTGGTGGCTAGCGGGATTGGCTACAATGAGCAGTTCTTC
.	.	TRBV21-1	TRBJ1-5	CASSSPATGGACNQPQHF	TGTGCCAGCAGCAGTCCGGCGACAGGGGGCGCTTGCAATCAGCCCCAGCATTTT
TRBD2	once	TRBV12-5	TRBJ2-1	CASGGLAGNEQFF	TGTGCTAGTGGTGGACTAGCGGGCAATGAGCAGTTCTTC
TRBD1	.	TRBV14	TRBJ2-3	CASSQEDRGDTDTQYF	TGTGCCAGCAGCCAAGAGGACAGGGGCGACACAGATACGCAGTATTTT
.	.	TRBV9	TRBJ1-1	CASSFTVNTEAFF	TGTGCCAGCAGCTTTACAGTGAACACTGAAGCTTTCTTT
.	.	TRBV7-9	TRBJ1-1	CASSLTMNTEAFF	TGTGCCAGCAGCTTAACAATGAACACTGAAGCTTTCTTT
.	.	TRBV4-2	TRBJ2-7	CASSQEVAVLYEQYF	TGTGCCAGCAGCCAAGAGGTAGCGGTACTTTACGAGCAGTACTTC
TRBD1	.	TRBV5-8	TRBJ1-5	CASSLEQAAQGAQHF	TGTGCCAGCAGCTTGGAACAGGCTGCGCAGGGGGCCCAGCATTTT
.	.	TRBV2	TRBJ1-2	CASSATGCGYTF	TGTGCCAGCAGTGCCACAGGGTGTGGCTACACCTTC
TRBD1	.	TRBV7-6	TRBJ2-5	CASSLAAQGALGTQYF	TGTGCCAGCAGCTTAGCGGCACAGGGGGCCCTCGGGACCCAGTACTTC
.	.	TRBV30	TRBJ2-3	CAWSVIGHNLYSSTDTQYF	TGTGCCTGGAGTGTAATAGGACACAACCTTTACTCTAGCACAGATACGCAGTATTTT
.	few	TRBV4-1	TRBJ1-5	CASSQEGHQPQHF	TGTGCCAGCAGCCAAGAGGGGCATCAGCCCCAGCATTTT
.	.	TRBV2	TRBJ2-5	CATQGGGETQYF	TGTGCCACCCAAGGGGGAGGGGAGACCCAGTACTTC
.	.	TRBV9	TRBJ2-1	CASSFSGEQFF	TGTGCCAGCAGCTTTAGCGGTGAGCAGTTCTTC
TRBD2	once	TRBV2	TRBJ2-1	CASTPTSGGSYNEQFF	TGTGCCAGCACCCCGACTAGCGGGGGATCCTACAATGAGCAGTTCTTC
TRBD1	.	TRBV5-1	TRBJ1-1	CASSSGQALNTEAFF	TGCGCCAGCAGCTCTGGACAGGCATTGAACACTGAAGCTTTCTTT
.	.	TRBV7-9	TRBJ2-3	CASSRANREGTQYF	TGTGCCAGCAGCCGAGCTAACAGGGAAGGTACGCAGTATTTT
TRBD2	.	TRBV28	TRBJ2-1	CASSPFGTSYGNEQFF	TGTGCCAGCAGCCCTTTTGGGACTAGCTACGGCAATGAGCAGTTCTTC
.	.	TRBV14	TRBJ1-3	CASSQDLPSSGNTIYF	TGTGCCAGCAGCCAAGATCTACCGAGCTCTGGAAACACCATATATTTT
.	.	TRBV12-1	TRBJ1-4	CASSPKGDSKNEKLFF	TGTGCCAGCAGCCCAAAGGGGGACAGCAAGAATGAAAAACTGTTTTTT
TRBD1	.	TRBV5-1	TRBJ1-1	CASSLGGQGAWNTEAFF	TGCGCCAGCAGCTTGGGGGGACAGGGGGCTTGGAACACTGAAGCTTTCTTT
TRBD1	.	TRBV19	TRBJ2-5	CASSILPGGEGETQYF	TGTGCCAGTAGTATCCTGCCAGGGGGCGAGGGGGAGACCCAGTACTTC
.	.	TRBV29-1	TRBJ1-1	CSSVGGTWGNTEAFF	TGCAGCTCGGTGGGGGGAACCTGGGGGAACACTGAAGCTTTCTTT
.	.	TRBV5-6	TRBJ1-5	CASSSRQASNQPQHF	TGTGCCAGCAGCTCCCGACAGGCCAGCAATCAGCCCCAGCATTTT
.	.	TRBV2	TRBJ1-2	CASSLVGGNGNYGYTF	TGTGCCAGCAGCCTAGTGGGGGGGAATGGTAACTATGGCTACACCTTC
.	.	TRBV5-4	TRBJ1-2	CASSLGFRATDYGYTF	TGTGCCAGCAGCTTGGGGTTCAGGGCCACTGACTATGGCTACACCTTC
.	few	TRBV7-8	TRBJ1-5	CASSFGSNQPQHF	TGTGCCAGCAGCTTTGGCAGCAATCAGCCCCAGCATTTT
TRBD2	.	TRBV6-5	TRBJ2-7	CASSYGTSGIYEQYF	TGTGCCAGCAGTTACGGGACTAGCGGCATCTACGAGCAGTACTTC
TRBD1	.	TRBV6-5	TRBJ1-6	CASREQGRSTPLHF	TGTGCCAGCAGGGAACAGGGGCGGTCGACACCCCTCCACTTT
TRBD1	.	TRBV6-5	TRBJ2-5	CASSFGTGQAQETQYF	TGTGCCAGCAGTTTCGGGACAGGGCAGGCGCAAGAGACCCAGTACTTC
TRBD1	.	TRBV5-1	TRBJ2-1	CASSGGQAAFYNEQFF	TGCGCCAGCAGCGGGGGACAGGCCGCTTTTTACAATGAGCAGTTCTTC
TRBD2	.	TRBV4-1	TRBJ2-5	CASSQTGQAGGRETQYF	TGCGCCAGCAGCCAAACGGGTCAAGCGGGGGGGCGGGAGACCCAGTACTTC
TRBD1	.	TRBV29-1	TRBJ2-7	CSVRTGSPYEQYF	TGCAGCGTTCGGACAGGGAGTCCCTACGAGCAGTACTTC
TRBD1	.	TRBV30	TRBJ2-7	CAWTGGSEQYF	TGTGCCTGGACAGGGGGCAGCGAGCAGTACTTC
.	.	TRBV23-1	TRBJ2-7	CASSPRRIYEQYF	TGCGCCAGCAGTCCCCGGCGGATCTACGAGCAGTACTTC
TRBD2	.	TRBV7-2	TRBJ2-3	CASSLRRGLAGADTQYF	TGTGCCAGCAGCTTGCGGAGGGGACTAGCGGGAGCGGATACGCAGTATTTT
TRBD1	.	TRBV28	TRBJ1-1	CASNPAIGDSFRLEAFF	TGTGCCAGCAATCCGGCGATAGGGGACAGCTTTCGGCTCGAAGCTTTCTTT
.	.	TRBV7-9	TRBJ1-4	CASSSQWGGKNEKLFF	TGTGCCAGCAGCTCCCAGTGGGGGGGGAAGAATGAAAAACTGTTTTTT
.	.	TRBV6-1	TRBJ1-2	CASSEGANYGYTF	TGTGCCAGCAGTGAAGGTGCGAACTATGGCTACACCTTC